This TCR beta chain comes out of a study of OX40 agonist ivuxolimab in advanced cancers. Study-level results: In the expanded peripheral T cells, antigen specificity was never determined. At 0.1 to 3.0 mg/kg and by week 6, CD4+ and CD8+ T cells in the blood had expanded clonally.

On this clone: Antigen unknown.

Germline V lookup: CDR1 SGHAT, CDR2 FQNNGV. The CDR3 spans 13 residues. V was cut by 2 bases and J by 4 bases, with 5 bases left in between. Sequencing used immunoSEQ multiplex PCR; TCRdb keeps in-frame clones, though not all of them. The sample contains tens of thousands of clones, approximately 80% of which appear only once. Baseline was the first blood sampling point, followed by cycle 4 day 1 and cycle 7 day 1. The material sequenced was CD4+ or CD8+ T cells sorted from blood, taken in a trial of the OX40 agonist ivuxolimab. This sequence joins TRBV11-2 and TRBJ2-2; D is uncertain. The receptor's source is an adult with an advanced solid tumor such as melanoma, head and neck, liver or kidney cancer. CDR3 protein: CASSLRLTGELFF. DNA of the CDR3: TGTGCCAGCAGCTTACGCCTCACCGGGGAGCTGTTTTTT.